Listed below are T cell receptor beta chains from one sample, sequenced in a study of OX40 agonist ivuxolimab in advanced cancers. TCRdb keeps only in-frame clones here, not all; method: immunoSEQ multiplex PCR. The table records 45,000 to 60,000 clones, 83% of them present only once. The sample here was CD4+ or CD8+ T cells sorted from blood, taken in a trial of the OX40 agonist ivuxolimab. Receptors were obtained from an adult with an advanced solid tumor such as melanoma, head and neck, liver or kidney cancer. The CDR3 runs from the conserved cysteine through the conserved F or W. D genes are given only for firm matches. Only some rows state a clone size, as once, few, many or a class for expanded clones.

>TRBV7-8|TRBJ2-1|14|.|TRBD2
CASSGGGSYNEQFF
TGTGCCAGCAGCGGGGGGGGCTCCTACAATGAGCAGTTCTTC
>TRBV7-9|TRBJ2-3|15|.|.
CASSGRPGVGDTQYF
TGTGCCAGCAGCGGACGACCCGGGGTCGGAGATACGCAGTATTTT
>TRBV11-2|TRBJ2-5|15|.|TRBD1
CASSVGDRYQETQYF
TGTGCCAGCTCAGTTGGGGACAGGTATCAAGAGACCCAGTACTTC
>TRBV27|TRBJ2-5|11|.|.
CASSSQETQYF
TGTGCCAGCAGCTCACAAGAGACCCAGTACTTC
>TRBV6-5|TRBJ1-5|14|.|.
CASSYGGKNQPQHF
TGTGCCAGCAGTTACGGTGGCAAGAATCAGCCCCAGCATTTT
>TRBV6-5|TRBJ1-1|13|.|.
CASSWALNTEAFF
TGTGCCAGCAGTTGGGCCCTGAACACTGAAGCTTTCTTT
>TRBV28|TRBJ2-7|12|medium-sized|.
CASSSTEYEQYF
TGTGCCAGCAGTTCTACAGAGTACGAGCAGTACTTC
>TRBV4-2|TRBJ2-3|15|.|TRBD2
CASTRVAGDTDTQYF
TGTGCCAGCACCCGGGTAGCGGGGGACACAGATACGCAGTATTTT
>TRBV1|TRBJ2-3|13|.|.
CTSSPSGLDTQYF
TGCACCAGCAGTCCCTCCGGTCTGGATACGCAGTATTTT
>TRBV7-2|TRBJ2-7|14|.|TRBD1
CASSRDRSSYEQYF
TGTGCCAGCAGCCGGGACAGGAGCTCCTACGAGCAGTACTTC
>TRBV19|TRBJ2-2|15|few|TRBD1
CASSIYRDRGGELFF
TGTGCCAGTAGTATCTACCGGGACAGGGGCGGGGAGCTGTTTTTT
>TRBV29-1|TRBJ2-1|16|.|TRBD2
CSVSLPSGRARNEQFF
TGCAGCGTTTCACTCCCTAGCGGGAGGGCCAGGAATGAGCAGTTCTTC
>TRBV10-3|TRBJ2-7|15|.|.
CAISDRARGKHEQYF
TGTGCCATCAGTGACCGGGCAAGGGGCAAGCACGAGCAGTACTTC
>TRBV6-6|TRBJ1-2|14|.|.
CASSRTKSGEGYTF
TGTGCCAGCAGTCGTACCAAGAGTGGGGAGGGCTACACCTTC
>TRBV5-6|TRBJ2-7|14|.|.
CASSYPGPGYEQYF
TGTGCCAGCAGCTACCCGGGGCCGGGGTACGAGCAGTACTTC
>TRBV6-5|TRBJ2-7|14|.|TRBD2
CASSPGGNSYEQYF
TGTGCCAGCAGTCCGGGGGGAAACTCCTACGAGCAGTACTTC
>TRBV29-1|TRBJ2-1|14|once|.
CSVEVGLGGGEQFF
TGCAGCGTTGAAGTTGGACTAGGGGGTGGTGAGCAGTTCTTC
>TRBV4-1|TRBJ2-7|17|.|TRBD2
CASSQEGTSGGRYEQYF
TGCGCCAGCAGCCAAGAAGGTACTAGCGGGGGGCGCTACGAGCAGTACTTC
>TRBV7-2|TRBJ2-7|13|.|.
CASTRAGIYEQYF
TGTGCCAGCACCCGCGCCGGGATCTACGAGCAGTACTTC
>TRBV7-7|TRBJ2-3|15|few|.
CASSLAPEITDTQYF
TGTGCCAGCAGCTTAGCCCCGGAGATCACAGATACGCAGTATTTT
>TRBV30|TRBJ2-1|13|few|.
CACLPLPPNEQFF
TGTGCCTGCCTCCCGCTCCCCCCCAATGAGCAGTTCTTC
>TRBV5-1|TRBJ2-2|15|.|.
CASSIAVANTGELFF
TGCGCCAGCAGCATAGCGGTAGCGAACACCGGGGAGCTGTTTTTT